This is a list of T cell receptor beta chains from one sample in a study of cytomegalovirus exposure and HLA in healthy donors. The table came from immunoSEQ multiplex PCR; TCRdb's copy has only in-frame clones and leaves some out. The sample holds 150,000 to 200,000 clones, roughly 80% seen once. Sequencing was performed on PBMCs. These receptors all stem from a woman under 30 in good health and CMV-seronegative. Each CDR3 is given with its conserved first and last residue. Fields, in order: clone size, D gene, V gene, J gene, CDR3 protein, CDR3 DNA. The D gene is left open where the match is weak. Clone size is not always given. Where it is, it says once, few, many or a class for expanded clones.

clone size: NA
D gene: NA
V gene: TRBV29-1
J gene: TRBJ2-3
CDR3 protein: CSVEFSPGADTQYF
CDR3 DNA: TGCAGCGTTGAATTTAGCCCAGGGGCAGATACGCAGTATTTT

clone size: NA
D gene: NA
V gene: TRBV2
J gene: TRBJ1-3
CDR3 protein: CASRGTGVSGNTIYF
CDR3 DNA: TGTGCCAGCAGAGGTACGGGAGTCTCTGGAAACACCATATATTTT

clone size: NA
D gene: NA
V gene: TRBV9
J gene: TRBJ2-1
CDR3 protein: CASSPGGSYNEQFF
CDR3 DNA: TGTGCCAGCAGCCCCGGCGGATCCTACAATGAGCAGTTCTTC

clone size: NA
D gene: NA
V gene: TRBV21-1
J gene: TRBJ2-7
CDR3 protein: CASSKEDRGNYEQYF
CDR3 DNA: TGTGCCAGCAGCAAGGAGGACAGGGGTAATTACGAGCAGTACTTC

clone size: NA
D gene: TRBD1
V gene: TRBV5-6
J gene: TRBJ2-2
CDR3 protein: CASSFSTGPGELFF
CDR3 DNA: TGTGCCAGCAGCTTTTCGACAGGGCCCGGGGAGCTGTTTTTT

clone size: NA
D gene: NA
V gene: TRBV7-2
J gene: TRBJ2-3
CDR3 protein: CASSLVTGITDTQYF
CDR3 DNA: TGTGCCAGCAGCTTAGTTACGGGGATCACAGATACGCAGTATTTT

clone size: NA
D gene: TRBD2
V gene: TRBV6-5
J gene: TRBJ2-3
CDR3 protein: CASRRIAGVEDTQYF
CDR3 DNA: TGTGCCAGTAGGCGGATAGCGGGAGTGGAAGATACGCAGTATTTT

clone size: NA
D gene: TRBD1
V gene: TRBV7-9
J gene: TRBJ2-2
CDR3 protein: CASSPRTGMTGELFF
CDR3 DNA: TGTGCCAGCAGCCCAAGGACAGGGATGACCGGGGAGCTGTTTTTT

clone size: once
D gene: TRBD2
V gene: TRBV7-2
J gene: TRBJ2-1
CDR3 protein: CASSLVLAEIHNEQFF
CDR3 DNA: TGTGCCAGCAGCTTAGTACTAGCGGAAATCCACAATGAGCAGTTCTTC

clone size: NA
D gene: NA
V gene: TRBV7-6
J gene: TRBJ2-3
CDR3 protein: CASSLGEYTGVTDTQYF
CDR3 DNA: TGTGCCAGCAGCTTAGGGGAGTACACGGGAGTCACAGATACGCAGTATTTT

clone size: NA
D gene: TRBD1
V gene: TRBV4-3
J gene: TRBJ1-4
CDR3 protein: CASSQEYRTGGSRTNEKLFF
CDR3 DNA: TGCGCCAGCAGCCAAGAGTACAGGACAGGGGGAAGTAGAACTAATGAAAAACTGTTTTTT

clone size: NA
D gene: TRBD1
V gene: TRBV30
J gene: TRBJ1-2
CDR3 protein: CAWSPTGGLYGYTF
CDR3 DNA: TGTGCCTGGAGTCCCACAGGGGGCCTCTATGGCTACACCTTC

clone size: NA
D gene: NA
V gene: TRBV5-5
J gene: TRBJ1-1
CDR3 protein: CASSLKGGGTEAFF
CDR3 DNA: TGTGCCAGCAGCTTGAAGGGAGGTGGGACTGAAGCTTTCTTT

clone size: NA
D gene: TRBD1
V gene: TRBV4-3
J gene: TRBJ1-1
CDR3 protein: CASSQSLLQGAQSDTEAFF
CDR3 DNA: TGCGCCAGCAGCCAGAGCCTCTTGCAGGGGGCGCAAAGTGATACTGAAGCTTTCTTT

clone size: NA
D gene: NA
V gene: TRBV21-1
J gene: TRBJ1-5
CDR3 protein: CASSKDWIGQGISSNQPQHF
CDR3 DNA: TGTGCCAGCAGCAAAGACTGGATTGGACAGGGAATATCGAGCAATCAGCCCCAGCATTTT

clone size: NA
D gene: NA
V gene: TRBV18
J gene: TRBJ1-5
CDR3 protein: CASSPRDQPQHF
CDR3 DNA: TGTGCCAGCTCCCCGAGGGATCAGCCCCAGCATTTT

clone size: NA
D gene: TRBD1
V gene: TRBV6-6
J gene: TRBJ1-2
CDR3 protein: CASRPGTGYGYTF
CDR3 DNA: TGTGCCAGCAGGCCCGGGACAGGATATGGCTACACCTTC

clone size: NA
D gene: TRBD2
V gene: TRBV14
J gene: TRBJ2-1
CDR3 protein: CASSQVGIWEGSYNEQFF
CDR3 DNA: TGTGCCAGCAGCCAAGTTGGAATTTGGGAGGGGTCCTACAATGAGCAGTTCTTC

clone size: NA
D gene: NA
V gene: TRBV6-1
J gene: TRBJ1-1
CDR3 protein: CAISEPKGAPLMAEAFF
CDR3 DNA: TGTGCCATCAGTGAGCCTAAAGGGGCCCCTTTGATGGCTGAAGCTTTCTTT

clone size: once
D gene: TRBD1
V gene: TRBV28
J gene: TRBJ2-7
CDR3 protein: CASSLTGTGVLTYEQYF
CDR3 DNA: TGTGCCAGCAGTCTAACCGGGACAGGGGTTCTGACCTACGAGCAGTACTTC

clone size: NA
D gene: NA
V gene: TRBV4-1
J gene: TRBJ2-5
CDR3 protein: CASSQDLLDQETQYF
CDR3 DNA: TGCGCCAGCAGCCAAGATCTGTTAGACCAAGAGACCCAGTACTTC

clone size: once
D gene: NA
V gene: TRBV10-2
J gene: TRBJ2-1
CDR3 protein: CASSEGLAGGNEQFF
CDR3 DNA: TGCGCCAGCAGTGAGGGGCTAGCCGGGGGCAATGAGCAGTTCTTC

clone size: NA
D gene: NA
V gene: TRBV6-1
J gene: TRBJ2-5
CDR3 protein: CASSEGMGAQVETQYF
CDR3 DNA: TGTGCCAGCAGTGAAGGAATGGGGGCGCAGGTGGAGACCCAGTACTTC

clone size: NA
D gene: TRBD1
V gene: TRBV6-5
J gene: TRBJ1-2
CDR3 protein: CASSYSNRGLDGYTF
CDR3 DNA: TGTGCCAGCAGTTACTCGAACAGGGGGCTCGATGGCTACACCTTC

clone size: NA
D gene: NA
V gene: TRBV28
J gene: TRBJ2-7
CDR3 protein: CASSLGGRIFGEQYF
CDR3 DNA: TGTGCCAGCAGTTTGGGGGGACGGATTTTTGGCGAGCAGTACTTC

clone size: NA
D gene: TRBD1
V gene: TRBV30
J gene: TRBJ2-3
CDR3 protein: CAITRTGQVADTQYF
CDR3 DNA: TGTGCCATTACAAGGACAGGGCAGGTTGCAGATACGCAGTATTTT

clone size: NA
D gene: NA
V gene: TRBV11-2
J gene: TRBJ2-1
CDR3 protein: CASSPTYNEQFF
CDR3 DNA: TGTGCCAGCAGCCCCACTTACAATGAGCAGTTCTTC

clone size: NA
D gene: TRBD2
V gene: TRBV7-9
J gene: TRBJ2-1
CDR3 protein: CASSFIPGLAAQEQFF
CDR3 DNA: TGTGCCAGCAGTTTCATTCCGGGACTAGCGGCACAAGAGCAGTTCTTC

clone size: NA
D gene: TRBD2
V gene: TRBV5-4
J gene: TRBJ2-1
CDR3 protein: CASGGLAGNPGLNEQFF
CDR3 DNA: TGTGCCAGTGGCGGCCTAGCGGGGAACCCGGGACTGAATGAGCAGTTCTTC

clone size: NA
D gene: TRBD2
V gene: TRBV6-6
J gene: TRBJ2-7
CDR3 protein: CASSPGLAVVEQYF
CDR3 DNA: TGTGCCAGCAGTCCCGGACTAGCGGTAGTCGAGCAGTACTTC

clone size: NA
D gene: NA
V gene: TRBV5-6
J gene: TRBJ1-2
CDR3 protein: CASSLEQKRGGYTF
CDR3 DNA: TGTGCCAGCAGCTTGGAACAAAAAAGAGGTGGCTACACCTTC

clone size: once
D gene: NA
V gene: TRBV6-5
J gene: TRBJ1-1
CDR3 protein: CASSYSRQTNTEAFF
CDR3 DNA: TGTGCCAGCAGTTACTCAAGACAGACGAACACTGAAGCTTTCTTT

clone size: NA
D gene: TRBD1
V gene: TRBV27
J gene: TRBJ1-1
CDR3 protein: CASSLSYRQGLTEAFF
CDR3 DNA: TGTGCCAGCAGTTTATCTTACAGACAGGGATTGACTGAAGCTTTCTTT

clone size: NA
D gene: NA
V gene: TRBV27
J gene: TRBJ2-5
CDR3 protein: CASSNRDTKETQYF
CDR3 DNA: TGTGCCAGCTCTAATAGGGACACGAAAGAGACCCAGTACTTC

clone size: NA
D gene: NA
V gene: TRBV7-9
J gene: TRBJ1-4
CDR3 protein: CASSIGAGDEKLFF
CDR3 DNA: TGTGCCAGCAGTATAGGGGCAGGGGATGAAAAACTGTTTTTT

clone size: NA
D gene: NA
V gene: TRBV5-1
J gene: TRBJ2-3
CDR3 protein: CASSLDTVTQYF
CDR3 DNA: TGCGCCAGCAGCTTGGACACAGTTACGCAGTATTTT

clone size: once
D gene: TRBD1
V gene: TRBV11-3
J gene: TRBJ1-1
CDR3 protein: CASSLGTGREAFF
CDR3 DNA: TGTGCCAGCAGCTTAGGGACAGGGCGTGAAGCTTTCTTT

clone size: NA
D gene: NA
V gene: TRBV4-3
J gene: TRBJ2-5
CDR3 protein: CASSQDWGGGETQYF
CDR3 DNA: TGCGCCAGCAGCCAAGATTGGGGGGGCGGGGAGACCCAGTACTTC

clone size: NA
D gene: TRBD1
V gene: TRBV2
J gene: TRBJ2-2
CDR3 protein: CASRLQGLTGELFF
CDR3 DNA: TGTGCCAGCAGGCTACAGGGGTTGACCGGGGAGCTGTTTTTT

clone size: NA
D gene: TRBD1
V gene: TRBV25-1
J gene: TRBJ2-1
CDR3 protein: CASSEFTGAPTEQFF
CDR3 DNA: TGTGCCAGCAGTGAATTCACAGGGGCCCCGACTGAGCAGTTCTTC

clone size: NA
D gene: NA
V gene: TRBV5-1
J gene: TRBJ2-5
CDR3 protein: CASSLSRVLQETQYF
CDR3 DNA: TGCGCCAGCAGCTTGTCCCGCGTCTTGCAAGAGACCCAGTACTTC

clone size: NA
D gene: TRBD2
V gene: TRBV5-1
J gene: TRBJ2-1
CDR3 protein: CASSLGISQGGEQFF
CDR3 DNA: TGCGCCAGCAGCTTGGGGATTTCTCAGGGAGGGGAGCAGTTCTTC

clone size: once
D gene: NA
V gene: TRBV28
J gene: TRBJ2-1
CDR3 protein: CASTYAELYNEQFF
CDR3 DNA: TGTGCCAGCACTTACGCGGAGCTTTACAATGAGCAGTTCTTC

clone size: NA
D gene: TRBD1
V gene: TRBV27
J gene: TRBJ1-4
CDR3 protein: CASSFRTGVSEKLFF
CDR3 DNA: TGTGCCAGCAGTTTTCGGACAGGGGTTAGTGAAAAACTGTTTTTT

clone size: NA
D gene: NA
V gene: TRBV13
J gene: TRBJ1-1
CDR3 protein: CASSPQGSGNTEAFF
CDR3 DNA: TGTGCCAGCAGCCCCCAGGGGAGTGGGAACACTGAAGCTTTCTTT

clone size: once
D gene: NA
V gene: TRBV28
J gene: TRBJ2-7
CDR3 protein: CASKAVPGEQYF
CDR3 DNA: TGTGCCAGCAAAGCGGTCCCTGGCGAGCAGTACTTC

clone size: NA
D gene: TRBD1
V gene: TRBV5-1
J gene: TRBJ1-1
CDR3 protein: CASSSGQPGNTEAFF
CDR3 DNA: TGCGCCAGCAGCTCGGGACAGCCGGGAAACACTGAAGCTTTCTTT

clone size: NA
D gene: TRBD2
V gene: TRBV7-2
J gene: TRBJ2-3
CDR3 protein: CASTSMSLAGTDTQYF
CDR3 DNA: TGTGCCAGCACCTCGATGAGTCTAGCGGGAACAGATACGCAGTATTTT

clone size: NA
D gene: NA
V gene: TRBV11-3
J gene: TRBJ2-3
CDR3 protein: CASSRRAAKTDTQYF
CDR3 DNA: TGTGCCAGCAGCCGGAGGGCCGCGAAGACAGATACGCAGTATTTT

clone size: few
D gene: NA
V gene: TRBV5-4
J gene: TRBJ1-2
CDR3 protein: CASSSGVRRNTF
CDR3 DNA: TGTGCCAGCAGTTCAGGGGTTAGAAGAAACACCTTC

clone size: NA
D gene: TRBD2
V gene: TRBV11-3
J gene: TRBJ2-3
CDR3 protein: CASSPRTSGGTDTQYF
CDR3 DNA: TGTGCCAGCAGCCCCAGGACTAGCGGAGGCACAGATACGCAGTATTTT

clone size: NA
D gene: NA
V gene: TRBV7-9
J gene: TRBJ1-1
CDR3 protein: CSTETGMNTEAFF
CDR3 DNA: TGTTCCACCGAGACGGGAATGAACACTGAAGCTTTCTTT

clone size: NA
D gene: TRBD2
V gene: TRBV27
J gene: TRBJ2-2
CDR3 protein: CASKILAGNTGELFF
CDR3 DNA: TGTGCCAGCAAGATACTAGCGGGAAACACCGGGGAGCTGTTTTTT

clone size: NA
D gene: NA
V gene: TRBV5-4
J gene: TRBJ2-3
CDR3 protein: CASSLIGGGRTDTQYF
CDR3 DNA: TGTGCCAGCAGCTTGATTGGAGGTGGGCGTACAGATACGCAGTATTTT

clone size: once
D gene: NA
V gene: TRBV21-1
J gene: TRBJ2-3
CDR3 protein: CASSPRRASTDTQYF
CDR3 DNA: TGTGCCAGCAGCCCCCGGAGGGCCAGCACAGATACGCAGTATTTT

clone size: NA
D gene: TRBD2
V gene: TRBV30
J gene: TRBJ2-1
CDR3 protein: CAWTPLAGPYNEQFF
CDR3 DNA: TGTGCCTGGACCCCTCTAGCGGGCCCCTACAATGAGCAGTTCTTC

clone size: NA
D gene: NA
V gene: TRBV27
J gene: TRBJ1-5
CDR3 protein: CASSLLGGSNQPQHF
CDR3 DNA: TGTGCCAGCAGTTTATTAGGGGGTAGCAATCAGCCCCAGCATTTT

clone size: NA
D gene: TRBD1
V gene: TRBV30
J gene: TRBJ1-1
CDR3 protein: CAWSLGQGPEAFF
CDR3 DNA: TGTGCCTGGAGTCTGGGACAGGGCCCTGAAGCTTTCTTT

clone size: NA
D gene: NA
V gene: TRBV5-5
J gene: TRBJ2-5
CDR3 protein: CASTHWAGKETQYF
CDR3 DNA: TGTGCCAGCACCCATTGGGCGGGGAAAGAGACCCAGTACTTC

clone size: NA
D gene: TRBD2
V gene: TRBV29-1
J gene: TRBJ2-2
CDR3 protein: CSVGGWEGPTGELFF
CDR3 DNA: TGCAGCGTTGGGGGTTGGGAGGGACCCACCGGGGAGCTGTTTTTT